The clone carrying this T cell receptor beta chain was recorded many times. Antigen: not known. TCRdb called the 5' RACE reads again in MiXCR, with one record for every CDR3 protein. Among under 300,000 distinct CDR3 sequences listed, approximately 12% were seen once. The record originates from a study of identical twins. Study outcomes and limitations: An excess of low generation probability was shown by twin-shared out-of-frame alpha sequences.

The CDR3 extends over 12 amino acids. Germline CDR1 is SGHTA and CDR2 is FQGNSA. The J segment lost 10 bases and the V segment lost 5 bases, leaving 6 bases of the junction unmatched. In addition, the sample was reused for a study of yellow fever vaccine responses in identical twins.

The chain has TRBV7-2 and TRBJ1-1; TRBD1 matches at 8 bases. Sequencing was done on a sample of memory (CD45RO+) T cells sorted from blood. The receptor comes from a young woman in good health. CDR3 residues: CASSLDRGGAFF. As DNA, the CDR3 is TGTGCCAGCAGCCTCGACAGGGGCGGAGCTTTCTTT.